The clone carrying this T cell receptor beta chain appeared many times. Its antigen is as yet unknown. Each patient was aged 18 to 65 and had newly diagnosed hyperthyroidism of under 2 months' duration. This sample is drawn from a study of T cells in Graves' hyperthyroidism and ophthalmopathy. Study-wide results and caveats: Most thyroid-expanded clonotypes above 0.001 were also found in blood. Before onset, by a median of around six months, the model predicted ophthalmopathy. A model built on 13 V-J features separated ophthalmopathy from stable hyperthyroidism.

The germline CDR1 and CDR2 sequences are GTSNPN and SVGIG (reference sequence). The V end lost 2 bases, the J end lost 4 bases, and 5 bases lay between the germline ends. The CDR3 runs 11 residues. Researchers took RNA transcripts and amplified the TCR beta CDR3 regions from them. The HTBI primer set was used in a first-round RT-PCR of the TCR CDR3. TCRdb independently ran MiXCR on the multiplex PCR reads; one entry per CDR3 protein. The sample consists of more than 650,000 distinct CDR3 sequences, 14% of them appearing once. Material: blood. The TCR comes from a woman younger than 35 with Graves' hyperthyroidism. The V call is TRBV30, the J call TRBJ2-5; no definite D call. This CDR3 reads CAWSSAETQYF. The CDR3 nucleotides read TGTGCCTGGAGTTCGGCAGAGACCCAGTACTTC. The entire variable domain, with the rest obtained from reference TRBV30 and TRBJ2-5, is as follows: SQTIHQWPATLVQPVGSPLSLECTVEGTSNPNLYWYRQAAGRGLQLLFYSVGIGQISSEVPQNLSASRPQDRQFILSSKKLLLSDSGFYLCAWSSAETQYFGPGTRLLVL.